This TCR beta chain was recovered during a study of blood T cell repertoires in COVID-19. The overall study: Nucleic acid was either cDNA or gDNA, and it came from T cells, B-cell-depleted T cells, or PBMCs.

Original handling: From reference gene primer amplification, estimates of nucleated cell counts were derived. Only in-frame clones appear in the TCRdb table, and some are missing; sequencing was by immunoSEQ multiplex PCR. The DNA was the basis for D and trimming; V, J and clone size are from that table. Counted here are 65,000 to 80,000 clones, approximately 87% occurring once; the ten biggest clones make up approximately 17%. This clone was detected a few times. The CDR3 runs to 13 residues. The V gene's germline CDR1 is SNHLY and CDR2 FYNNEI. Trimming cost V 7 bases and J 3 bases, with 11 bases left between them.

This sequence originates from a man older than 75 in a cohort sampled during active COVID-19. Specimen: peripheral blood. This chain links TRBV2 with TRBJ2-3, with D tentatively TRBD1 (5 bases). CDR3 protein: CASKQGRTDTQYF. In DNA, the CDR3 is TGTGCCAGCAAGCAGGGTCGGACAGATACGCAGTATTTT.